This section outlines one TCR beta chain sequence together with its context. V trimming: 0 bases; J trimming: 7 bases; junction bases outside the gene matches: 8. Looked up from germline, CDR1 is LGHDT and CDR2 is YNNKEL (reference sequence). CDR3 length: 15 amino acids. These data are taken from a study of blood T cell repertoires in COVID-19. In the original processing: For nucleated cells, counts were estimated from reference gene primer amplification. Libraries were prepared by immunoSEQ multiplex PCR; TCRdb keeps only in-frame clonotypes and omits some of them. V, J and clone size are those of that table, while D and trimming were read from the DNA. The table has approximately 430,000 clones, just over 85% seen once; the top ten hold 1.4% to 1.5%.

The sequenced sample consisted of peripheral blood. The chain joins TRBV3-1 (or the pseudogene TRBV3-2) to TRBJ1-2; 7 bases fit TRBD1. The receptor's source is a woman in her twenties or thirties with active or convalescent COVID-19. The CDR3 region has the DNA TGTGCCAGCAGCCAAGACCGCGACAGGGCTGGTGGCTACACCTTC. Protein sequence: CASSQDRDRAGGYTF.